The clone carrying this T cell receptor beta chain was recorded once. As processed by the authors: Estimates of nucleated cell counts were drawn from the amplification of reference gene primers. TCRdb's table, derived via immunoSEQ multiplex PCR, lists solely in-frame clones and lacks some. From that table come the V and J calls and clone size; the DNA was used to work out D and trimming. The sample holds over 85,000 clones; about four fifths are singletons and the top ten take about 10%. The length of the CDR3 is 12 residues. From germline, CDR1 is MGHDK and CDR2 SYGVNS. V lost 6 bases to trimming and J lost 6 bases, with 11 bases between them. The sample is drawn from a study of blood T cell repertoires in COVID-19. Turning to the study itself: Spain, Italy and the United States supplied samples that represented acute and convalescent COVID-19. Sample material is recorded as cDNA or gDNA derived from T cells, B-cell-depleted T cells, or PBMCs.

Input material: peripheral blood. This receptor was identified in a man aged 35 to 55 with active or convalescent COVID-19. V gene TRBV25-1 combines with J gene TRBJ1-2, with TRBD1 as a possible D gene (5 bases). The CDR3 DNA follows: TGTGCCAGCAGCCAGGGTGGGAATGGCTACACCTTC. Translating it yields CASSQGGNGYTF.